The 15 T cell receptor beta chains below all came from one sample that was sequenced in a study of blood T cells in healthy people across ages (dated by TCRdb to about 2015). The library was produced with 5' RACE. The data were produced on an Illumina HiSeq 2500. A second PCR of roughly 7 to 12 cycles was performed with a sample-barcoded 5' primer and a J-beta primer mix. TCRdb's own reprocessing of the public reads used fastp at Q25 and MiXCR and kept productive beta chains. Rows merge per CDR3 protein into single entries with the most common DNA and genes. A total of 500,000 to 700,000 distinct CDR3 sequences appear in this sample, roughly 30% of them only once. Together, the top ten hold approximately 14% of the sample. What was sequenced was blood. These receptors came from a woman at least 80 years old in good health.

A remark on this clonotype: One base away lies a much larger clone, so this may be a sequencing read error. This chain uses TRBV12-3 or TRBV12-4 with TRBJ1-5, with 8 bases fitting TRBD1. CDR3 length: 16 amino acids. CDR3 sequence (DNA): TGTGCCTGCAGTCTCCGGACAGGGATTGGCAATCAGCCCCAGCATTTT. Translation: CACSLRTGIGNQPQHF.

The chain links TRBV27 to TRBJ2-7; perhaps TRBD1 as D (6 bases). V was cut by 3 bases and J by 3 bases, with 9 bases left in between. The CDR3 is 13 residues long. CDR1 is MNHEY, CDR2 SMNVEV, per germline (reference sequence). The CDR3 protein is CASSFVGGYEQYF. Written as DNA, the CDR3 is TGTGCCAGCAGTTTTGTAGGGGGCTACGAGCAGTACTTC.

This clonotype has ten or more counts. The CDR3 bases are TGCAGTGCTATTCTTAGAGCTGCAGATACGCAGTATTTT. Its translation: CSAILRAADTQYF. This sequence joins TRBV20-1 and TRBJ2-3; D is unresolved. Germline CDR1 and CDR2: DFQATT and SNEGSKA (reference sequence). V shed 4 bases and J shed 4 bases, with 12 bases lying between them. CDR3 length: 13 residues.

As to this clonotype: A read error may account for a junction end that differs from germline. The chain has TRBV4-2 and TRBJ2-7, with 10 positions matching TRBD2. The CDR3 length is 16 residues. In germline, CDR1 is LGHNA, CDR2 YNFKEQ. CDR3 DNA sequence: TGTGCCAGCAGTCAACCCAGCGGGGGGGCTAAAGGAGAGCGGTACTTC. Amino acid sequence: CASSQPSGGAKGERYF.

This chain connects TRBV29-1 to TRBJ1-1; no clear D. Germline-derived CDR1 and CDR2 are SQVTM and ANQGSEA. Trimming shortened V by 4 bases and J by 5 bases, and 11 bases separated the two germline ends. The CDR3 covers 12 residues. The CDR3 loop is CSVAPPGTEAFF. The CDR3 nucleotides are TGCAGCGTTGCACCCCCGGGAACTGAAGCTTTCTTT.

Of note for this clonotype: Germline is not matched at one junction end, which may reflect a read error. J is TRBJ2-7 and V is TRBV11-3; a possible D gene is TRBD1 (6 bases). CDR3 length: 15 amino acids. Germline V gives CDR1 SGHNT, CDR2 YENEEA. CDR3 nucleotide sequence: TGTGCCGGCAGCTTAGGTCCAGGGGCCTACAATGAGCAGTACTTC. Translated: CAGSLGPGAYNEQYF.

This clonotype was counted between two and nine times. This chain uses TRBV20-1 with TRBJ1-2, with 8 positions matching TRBD1. The CDR3 is made up of 13 amino acids. Germline CDR1 DFQATT, CDR2 SNEGSKA (reference sequence). Losses at the gene ends were 4 bases for V and 10 bases for J; bases not matched to a gene: 11. CDR3 region: CSATGGLGHDYTF. CDR3 nucleotide sequence: TGCAGTGCTACAGGGGGCCTTGGTCATGACTACACCTTC.

The chain recombines TRBV7-2 with TRBJ2-7, with TRBD1 matching 7 bases. The tail of the sequence fits TRBJ2-5 better, so the J call may be wrong. This CDR3 has 15 residues. Germline V gene sequence: CDR1 SGHTA, CDR2 FQGNSA. The CDR3 loop reads CASSLAWAGGETQYF. The DNA of the CDR3 is TGTGCCAGCAGCTTAGCGTGGGCAGGGGGAGAGACCCAGTACTTC.

Note on this clonotype: Relative to the germline gene, one junction end is altered; a read error may explain this. V gene TRBV19 combines with J gene TRBJ2-1, with 10 positions matching TRBD2. The CDR3 extends over 16 amino acids. Germline V lookup: CDR1 LNHDA, CDR2 SQIVND (reference sequence). The CDR3: CASSIYLAGVRNGQFF. The CDR3 nucleotides read TGTGCCAGTAGTATATATCTAGCGGGGGTGAGAAATGGGCAGTTCTTC.

This clonotype was seen at least ten times. The V call is TRBV15, the J call TRBJ2-7; D unclear. CDR1 and CDR2 from the germline V gene are LNHNV and YYDKDF (reference sequence). The CDR3 totals 13 residues. Between the trimmed V and J ends, which lost 5 bases and 1 base, there was a span of 9 bases. The CDR3 here is CATSSWDSYEQYF. The DNA for the CDR3 is TGTGCCACCAGCTCCTGGGATTCCTACGAGCAGTACTTC.

The V and J genes are TRBV21-1 and TRBJ2-7; TRBD1 was called by the table and not checked on the DNA. TRBV21-1 is listed as a pseudogene. The CDR3 is made up of 16 amino acids. The CDR3 sequence: CASSKEGFGQVYEQYF. For the CDR3, the DNA is TGTGCCAGCAGCAAAGAGGGGTTTGGACAGGTCTACGAGCAGTACTTC.

This clonotype showed up many times. The chain employs TRBV20-1 and TRBJ1-2; the match to TRBD1 covers 10 bases. Germline CDR1 and CDR2: DFQATT and SNEGSKA (reference sequence). Trimming cost V 5 bases and J 8 bases; bases outside gene matches: 8. The CDR3 is made up of 13 amino acids. Here the CDR3 reads CSAGGTGEGGYTF. The CDR3 region has the DNA TGCAGTGCTGGAGGGACAGGGGAGGGCGGCTACACCTTC.

Details on this clonotype: This sequence may be a read error, since a much larger clone differs from it by one base. The chain is built from TRBV10-3 and TRBJ2-1; TRBD1 might be the D (6 bases). This CDR3 contains 11 residues. Germline V lookup: CDR1 ENHRY, CDR2 SYGVKD. The CDR3 DNA is TGTACCATCAGGGGATACAATGAGCAGTTCTTC. Its translation: CTIRGYNEQFF.

This clonotype was seen only a few times. This sequence may be a read error, since a much larger clone differs from it by one base. The rearrangement uses TRBV20-1 and TRBJ1-2; D might be TRBD1 (6 bases). The V and J ends lost 1 base and 6 bases respectively, with 12 bases between them. The germline CDR1 and CDR2 sequences are DFQATT and SNEGSKA (reference sequence). The CDR3 extends over 13 amino acids. CDR3 loop: CSARADRVDGYTF. The CDR3 nucleotides are TGCAGTGCTAGAGCGGACAGAGTTGATGGCTACACCTTC.

The gene calls are TRBV6-2 or TRBV6-3 and TRBJ2-7; the D is unclear. The CDR3 spans 14 residues. Germline assignment: CDR1 MNHEY and CDR2 SVGEGT. Trimming took 2 bases from V and 0 from J, leaving 8 bases between them. CDR3 amino acids: CASSYEISSYEQYF. CDR3 nucleotides: TGTGCCAGCAGTTACGAGATCAGCTCCTACGAGCAGTACTTC.